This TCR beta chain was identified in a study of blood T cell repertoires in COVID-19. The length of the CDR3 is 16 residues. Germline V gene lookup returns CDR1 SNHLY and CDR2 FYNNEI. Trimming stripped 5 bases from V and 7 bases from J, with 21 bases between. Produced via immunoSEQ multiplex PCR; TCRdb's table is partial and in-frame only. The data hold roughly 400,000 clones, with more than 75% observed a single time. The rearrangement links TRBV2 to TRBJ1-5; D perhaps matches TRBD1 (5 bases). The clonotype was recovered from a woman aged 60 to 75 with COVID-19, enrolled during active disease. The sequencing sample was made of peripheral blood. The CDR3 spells CASSRGTAVGGQPQHF. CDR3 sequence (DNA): TGTGCCAGCAGTAGGGGAACCGCAGTCGGGGGACAGCCCCAGCATTTT.